This T cell receptor (beta chain) was found in a study of sequential checkpoint blockade in melanoma. For the study at large: Both treatment sequences were followed by maintenance nivolumab.

The treatment was: randomized to nivolumab then ipilimumab (arm A) or the reverse (arm B). The CDR3 is 17 amino acids. With V trimmed by 4 bases and J by 1 base, 7 bases remained unmatched. Germline V gives CDR1 PRHDT, CDR2 FYEKMQ (reference sequence). The repertoire was sequenced with immunoSEQ multiplex PCR; TCRdb's copy has only in-frame clones and lacks some. The profile shows 35,000 to 40,000 clones, around nine tenths of them singletons. This chain connects TRBV13 to TRBJ2-6; 7 bases are a match to TRBD1. The source was CD8+ T cells sorted from blood (inferred from file names), collected from a patient given nivolumab and ipilimumab in sequence. The receptor comes from a human donor with melanoma. CDR3 sequence (DNA): TGTGCCAGCAGCTCCGGGACAGACCCTTCTGGGGCCAACGTCCTGACTTTC. Encoded protein: CASSSGTDPSGANVLTF.